The 26 T cell receptor beta chains below come from one sample, sequenced in a study of a mutant IDH1 vaccine in newly diagnosed glioma. Here immunoSEQ multiplex PCR was the method, and the copy in TCRdb shows in-frame clones only, minus some. The profile shows about 51,000 clones, around 80% of them singletons. Their recognized antigens are unknown. Sample time point: week 5, during vaccination. What each vaccine dose contained was 300 ug of mutant IDH1 20-mer peptide, accompanied by topical imiquimod. The sample was PBMCs, taken from a glioma patient whose treatment included an IDH1 peptide vaccine. The receptors here all came from a woman in her thirties or forties with glioma.

This chain uses TRBV9 with TRBJ1-3; D not resolved. The CDR3 is made up of 14 amino acids. Germline assignment: CDR1 SGDLS and CDR2 YYNGEE. The V gene lost 0 bases and the J gene lost 0 bases, with 4 bases spanning the gap. CDR3 loop: CASSVGTSGNTIYF. CDR3 DNA sequence: TGTGCCAGCAGCGTAGGGACCTCTGGAAACACCATATATTTT.

The rearrangement links TRBV5-1 to TRBJ1-4; D is unresolved. In germline, CDR1 is SGHRS, CDR2 YFSETQ. V was trimmed by 0 bases and J by 4 bases, leaving 10 bases between them. This CDR3 has 15 amino acids. The DNA for the CDR3 is TGCGCCAGCAGCTTGGAAACGGGTTATAATGAAAAACTGTTTTTT. This encodes CASSLETGYNEKLFF.

V and J are TRBV6-1 and TRBJ1-2; the D is unclear. Deletions cut 9 bases from V and 4 bases from J, with 15 bases between. CDR1 is MNHNS and CDR2 is SASEGT in the germline V gene. This CDR3 is 13 amino acids long. This CDR3 reads CASGLFLIYGYTF. CDR3 bases: TGTGCCAGTGGATTATTTCTGATCTATGGCTACACCTTC.

The chain uses TRBV6-5 and TRBJ1-2, with D possibly matching TRBD1 (5 bases). Per the germline V gene, CDR1 is MNHEY and CDR2 is SVGAGI. The CDR3 consists of 13 residues. Trimming removed 8 bases at V and 0 bases at J, with 10 bases between. CDR3 region: CASRDSTNYGYTF. CDR3 nucleotide sequence: TGTGCCAGCCGGGACTCTACTAACTATGGCTACACCTTC.

The chain joins TRBV2 to TRBJ2-2, with D perhaps being TRBD1 or TRBD2 (5 bases each). V was clipped by 4 bases and J by 0 bases, with 9 bases between them. The CDR3 contains 15 residues. Per the germline V gene, CDR1 is SNHLY and CDR2 is FYNNEI. This CDR3 reads CASSARGPNTGELFF. The CDR3 nucleotides are TGTGCCAGCAGTGCTAGGGGACCGAACACCGGGGAGCTGTTTTTT.

The chain carries TRBV13 and TRBJ2-3; 8 bases align to TRBD2. Unmatched junction bases numbered 3, after V lost 2 bases and J lost 2 bases. The CDR3 sequence is 15 residues long. Per germline, CDR1 PRHDT and CDR2 FYEKMQ (reference sequence). The CDR3, as DNA: TGTGCCAGCAGCTTACGAGCGGGAGACACAGATACGCAGTATTTT. Its translation: CASSLRAGDTDTQYF.

CDR3 in amino acids: CASSQPTGGNTGELFF. The CDR3 DNA is TGTGCCAGCAGCCAACCTACAGGGGGGAACACCGGGGAGCTGTTTTTT. The chain links TRBV7-9 to TRBJ2-2; 8 nucleotides align to TRBD1. The junction had 6 bases not matched to a gene; V was cut back by 5 bases and J by 1 base. Germline CDR1 is SEHNR and CDR2 is FQNEAQ (reference sequence). The CDR3 loop spans 16 amino acids.

This clone was seen a single time. V is TRBV20-1 and J is TRBJ2-5; D remains unclear. The V gene's germline CDR1 is DFQATT and CDR2 SNEGSKA (reference sequence). Between the trimmed V and J ends, which lost 5 bases and 4 bases, there was a span of 8 bases. The CDR3 consists of 11 residues. The CDR3 is CSAPTLETQYF. DNA of the CDR3: TGCAGTGCTCCCACTCTAGAGACCCAGTACTTC.

This clone has a single count. The V gene is TRBV5-6, the J gene TRBJ2-1; 11 bases line up with TRBD2. The CDR3 has 17 amino acids. With V trimmed by 0 bases and J by 2 bases, 4 bases remained unmatched. The germline V gene has CDR1 SGHDT and CDR2 YYEEEE. In nucleotides, the CDR3 is TGTGCCAGCAGCTTGGGGCTAGCGGGGGGAGCCTACAATGAGCAGTTCTTC. Its translation is CASSLGLAGGAYNEQFF.

This clone appeared once. This chain connects TRBV19 to TRBJ2-3, with D unclear. V dropped 4 bases and J dropped 4 bases, with 12 bases sitting between them. The CDR3 covers 14 residues. Germline V gene sequence: CDR1 LNHDA, CDR2 SQIVND (reference sequence). In DNA form, the CDR3 reads TGTGCCAGTAGTAACCAAGAGGTCGCAGATACGCAGTATTTT. It specifies CASSNQEVADTQYF. The full variable domain, its missing parts supplied by reference TRBV19 and TRBJ2-3, is DGGITQSPKYLFRKEGQNVTLSCEQNLNHDAMYWYRQDPGQGLRLIYYSQIVNDFQKGDIAEGYSVSREKKESFPLTVTSAQKNPTAFYLCASSNQEVADTQYFGPGTRLTVL.

This clone was recorded a few times. The V and J genes are TRBV19 and TRBJ1-2, with no clear D. Germline loops: CDR1 LNHDA, CDR2 SQIVND (reference sequence). This CDR3 is 14 amino acids long. Trimming took 5 bases from V and 0 from J, leaving 10 bases between them. The CDR3 sequence is CASSWASSNYGYTF. As DNA, the CDR3 is TGTGCCAGTAGTTGGGCCAGCTCTAACTATGGCTACACCTTC.

This clone was counted only a few times. This chain links TRBV4-1 with TRBJ1-5; D not resolved. This CDR3 region has 17 residues. Trimming stripped 7 bases from V and 0 bases from J, with 19 bases between. The germline V gene encodes CDR1 MGHRA and CDR2 YSYEKL. The CDR3 sequence is CASTPAGDPYSNQPQHF. The CDR3 DNA follows: TGCGCCAGCACCCCAGCTGGCGACCCGTATAGCAATCAGCCCCAGCATTTT.

This chain uses TRBV5-8 with TRBJ2-7; 7 bases match TRBD2. The CDR3 is 14 residues long. Germline lookup yields CDR1 SGHTS and CDR2 YDEGEE. Trimming at V came to 4 bases and at J to 6 bases, leaving 10 bases not matched to a gene. Here the CDR3 reads CASSTLAGVGEQYF. In DNA, the CDR3 is TGTGCCAGCAGCACCCTGGCGGGGGTTGGCGAGCAGTACTTC.

Worth noting for this clone: Compared with germline, one end of the junction differs, possibly owing to a read error. V is TRBV7-7 and J is TRBJ2-1; D remains unclear. The CDR3 runs 13 residues. Germline CDR1 SSHAT, CDR2 FNYEAQ (reference sequence). The CDR3 region has the DNA TGTGCTAGCAGCTCCTCACGGTCCAATGAGCAGTTCTTC. It encodes CASSSSRSNEQFF.

This clone was counted only a few times. V and J are TRBV6-5 and TRBJ1-1; 10 nucleotides agree with TRBD1. This CDR3 spans 14 amino acids. Per germline, CDR1 MNHEY and CDR2 SVGAGI. The V segment lost 6 bases and the J segment 3 bases; nucleotides outside the gene matches: 4. The CDR3 sequence: CASSRTGGYTEAFF. The CDR3 DNA follows: TGTGCCAGCAGCCGGACAGGGGGTTACACTGAAGCTTTCTTT.

This clone came up a few times. Here the CDR3 reads CASSDPQGHEQYF. The CDR3, as DNA: TGTGCCAGCAGCGACCCCCAGGGGCATGAGCAGTACTTC. The chain couples TRBV7-2 to TRBJ2-7; D might be TRBD1 (6 bases). Germline CDR1 is SGHTA and CDR2 is FQGNSA. Trimming cost V 5 bases and J 7 bases, with 15 bases left between them. The CDR3 consists of 13 residues.

This clone was seen more than once but under ten times. The V gene is TRBV7-8, the J gene TRBJ2-7; 8 bases align to TRBD1. Germline V gene data show CDR1 as SGHVS and CDR2 as FQNEAQ. CDR3 length: 14 amino acids. The trim removed 5 bases at V and 2 bases at J, leaving 5 bases unmatched. This CDR3 reads CASSAGTGTYEQYF. Written as DNA, the CDR3 is TGTGCCAGCAGCGCCGGGACAGGAACCTACGAGCAGTACTTC. Combining the CDR3 with reference TRBV7-8 and TRBJ2-7 gives the whole variable domain GAGVSQSPRYKVAKRGQDVALRCDPISGHVSLFWYQQALGQGPEFLTYFQNEAQLDKSGLPSDRFFAERPEGSVSTLKIQRTQQEDSAVYLCASSAGTGTYEQYFGPGTRLTVT.

The chain uses TRBV5-1 and TRBJ2-7; D is possibly TRBD1 (6 bases). This CDR3 spans 14 amino acids. V was clipped by 0 bases and J by 0 bases, with 7 bases between them. Per germline, CDR1 SGHRS and CDR2 YFSETQ. CDR3 protein: CASSLGTVSYEQYF. The CDR3 DNA reads TGCGCCAGCAGCTTGGGGACAGTCTCCTACGAGCAGTACTTC.

The chain carries TRBV9 and TRBJ2-2; possibly TRBD1 or TRBD2 for D (5 bases each). The V gene's germline CDR1 is SGDLS and CDR2 YYNGEE. V dropped 0 bases and J dropped 1 base, with 10 bases sitting between them. There are 16 residues in the CDR3. The CDR3 DNA follows: TGTGCCAGCAGCGTAGTGGGGACGGTGAACACCGGGGAGCTGTTTTTT. As protein: CASSVVGTVNTGELFF.

This sequence joins TRBV5-5 and TRBJ1-5, with 10 bases aligning to TRBD1. V lost 3 bases to trimming and J lost 0 bases; unmatched junction nucleotides: 0. This CDR3 comprises 15 residues. In germline, CDR1 is SGHKS, CDR2 YYEKEE (reference sequence). CDR3 bases: TGTGCCAGCAGCTGGACAGGGGGTAGCAATCAGCCCCAGCATTTT. Residues: CASSWTGGSNQPQHF.

The chain links TRBV19 to TRBJ1-2, with D possibly TRBD1 on 5 matching bases. V was clipped by 7 bases and J by 7 bases, with 19 bases between them. Germline-derived CDR1 and CDR2 are LNHDA and SQIVND (reference sequence). This CDR3 region has 14 residues. The CDR3, as DNA: TGTGCCAGTAAGTCGGACATGGAATTGCCTGGCTACACCTTC. Translating it yields CASKSDMELPGYTF.

The chain uses TRBV7-8 and TRBJ2-1, with 14 bases aligning to TRBD2. The CDR3 totals 16 residues. Trimming cost V 5 bases and J 6 bases; bases outside gene matches: 6. Germline loops: CDR1 SGHVS, CDR2 FQNEAQ. CDR3: CASSPWTSGGPNEQFF. In DNA form, the CDR3 reads TGTGCCAGCAGCCCGTGGACTAGCGGGGGGCCCAATGAGCAGTTCTTC.

The V and J genes are TRBV30 and TRBJ2-7; D possibly uses TRBD1 or TRBD2 (5 bases each). Germline CDR1 GTSNPN, CDR2 SVGIG (reference sequence). Trimming removed 2 bases at V and 0 bases at J, with 17 bases between. This CDR3 has 16 amino acids. The CDR3 is CAWSSEAGTPSYEQYF. The CDR3 nucleotides are TGTGCCTGGAGTAGCGAGGCCGGGACCCCCTCCTACGAGCAGTACTTC.

This clone showed up just a few times. This sequence joins TRBV2 and TRBJ1-2; D is unclear. Trimming took off 2 bases at V and 0 bases at J, with 10 bases between the two ends. CDR1 SNHLY and CDR2 FYNNEI come from the germline V gene. This CDR3 region has 15 residues. DNA of the CDR3: TGTGCCAGCAGTGAATTGGAAGGGACTAACTATGGCTACACCTTC. Translation gives CASSELEGTNYGYTF.

The chain is built from TRBV7-9 and TRBJ2-3; D possibly corresponds to TRBD2 (5 bases). Germline CDR1 and CDR2: SEHNR and FQNEAQ (reference sequence). The CDR3 is 13 residues long. V was clipped by 7 bases and J by 2 bases, with 10 bases between them. The CDR3 sequence: CASIVDYTDTQYF. CDR3 nucleotide sequence: TGTGCCAGCATCGTTGACTACACAGATACGCAGTATTTT.

J is TRBJ1-5 and V is TRBV2; no definite D call. Trimming removed 2 bases from V and 5 bases from J, with 10 bases in between. Germline V gene lookup returns CDR1 SNHLY and CDR2 FYNNEI. The CDR3 runs to 14 residues. For the CDR3, the DNA is TGTGCCAGCAGTGAACGGACGACGGATCAGCCCCAGCATTTT. Translation: CASSERTTDQPQHF.